These 32 T cell receptor beta chains came from one sample sequenced in a study of human T cells and chemical hapten exposure. TCRdb passed the RACE reads through MiXCR, listing each CDR3 protein once. Altogether 70,000 or so distinct CDR3 sequences are present, over 8.5% being singletons, with the ten largest covering 1.4%. Sample time point: patch test 3, about 24 weeks after DPC sensitization. Regarding treatment: therapeutic diphenylcyclopropenone sensitization with weekly scalp DPC. The sample was whole blood, taken in connection with sensitization to the hapten diphenylcyclopropenone (DPC). These receptors were obtained from a woman in her fifties or sixties with alopecia areata. Some clones in this sample may be carry-over from other donors' samples.

This clonotype was recorded a few times. This chain links TRBV6-6 with TRBJ2-5; TRBD2 is a possible D gene (5 bases). The CDR3 covers 11 residues. V lost 6 bases to trimming and J lost 10 bases, with 12 bases between them. The germline gives CDR1 MNHNY, CDR2 SVGAGI (reference sequence). CDR3 nucleotides: TGTGCCAGCAGCAGAGACTACCGCCAGTACTTC. Translating gives CASSRDYRQYF.

The chain uses TRBV28 and TRBJ1-2; possible D gene TRBD1, 5 bases. Between the trimmed V and J ends, which lost 2 bases and 6 bases, there was a span of 7 bases. CDR1 is MDHEN and CDR2 is SYDVKM in the germline V gene. The CDR3 has 12 residues. DNA for the CDR3: TGTGCCAGCAGTTTACCAGGGAATGGCTACACCTTC. It is translated as CASSLPGNGYTF.

The chain joins TRBV7-2 to TRBJ2-7; D call uncertain. CDR1 and CDR2 (germline): SGHTA, FQGNSA. Trimming removed 7 bases from V and 2 bases from J, with 12 bases in between. CDR3 size: 13 residues. The chain's CDR3 is CASTRPPPYEQYF. The CDR3 DNA is TGTGCCAGCACCCGACCGCCGCCCTACGAGCAGTACTTC.

CDR3 sequence: CAISPYSYEQYF. CDR3 DNA sequence: TGTGCCATCTCACCTTACTCCTACGAGCAGTACTTC. V usage is TRBV10-3 and J usage is TRBJ2-7; D uncertain. This CDR3 has 12 residues. Germline values: CDR1 ENHRY, CDR2 SYGVKD. Between the trimmed V and J ends, which lost 8 bases and 0 bases, there was a span of 8 bases.

This clonotype has more than one count but fewer than ten. The chain couples TRBV6-5 to TRBJ2-7; D is unresolved. Trimming cost V 6 bases and J 0 bases, with 6 bases left between them. Germline-derived CDR1 and CDR2 are MNHEY and SVGAGI. CDR3 length equals 12 residues. The CDR3 here is CASSRSSYEQYF. The DNA of the CDR3 is TGTGCCAGCAGCCGATCCTCCTACGAGCAGTACTTC.

This clonotype was recorded many times. This chain uses TRBV29-1 with TRBJ1-5; TRBD1 aligns across 9 bases. V lost 5 bases and J lost 4; bases outside the gene matches: 6. CDR3 length equals 14 residues. Germline lookup yields CDR1 SQVTM and CDR2 ANQGSEA. CDR3 nucleotide sequence: TGCAGCGTTTCTACAGGGGGCAGGAATCAGCCCCAGCATTTT. Translated, it gives CSVSTGGRNQPQHF.

This clonotype showed up many times. The CDR3 DNA is TGTGCCAGCTCACCAAGGTCTAGCTCCTACGAGCAGTACTTC. It yields the protein CASSPRSSSYEQYF. The chain links TRBV18 to TRBJ2-7; unclear D gene. V gave up 2 bases and J gave up 0 bases, with 8 bases separating them. Germline V gene data show CDR1 as KGHSH and CDR2 as LQKENI. The CDR3 runs to 14 residues.

J is TRBJ2-7 and V is TRBV28; 7 bases are shared with TRBD2. V was clipped by 4 bases and J by 3 bases; unmatched bases: 3. In germline, CDR1 is MDHEN, CDR2 SYDVKM. The CDR3 spans 13 residues. The CDR3 sequence is CASSSTSNYEQYF. CDR3 DNA sequence: TGTGCCAGCAGTTCGACTAGCAACTACGAGCAGTACTTC.

This clonotype appeared many times. The chain has TRBV11-2 and TRBJ2-2; no definite D call. CDR1 is SGHAT and CDR2 is FQNNGV in the germline V gene. CDR3 size: 18 residues. Trimming took 5 bases from V and 0 from J, leaving 19 bases between them. The DNA of the CDR3 is TGTGCCAGCAGCCGCGAACCGCCTGTGGGTCCGAACACCGGGGAGCTGTTTTTT. It is translated as CASSREPPVGPNTGELFF.

The J gene is TRBJ2-6, the V gene TRBV28; either TRBD1 or TRBD2 may supply D (5 bases each). From germline, CDR1 is MDHEN and CDR2 SYDVKM. Trimming took 5 bases from V and 0 from J, leaving 14 bases between them. The CDR3 sequence is 17 residues long. The CDR3 region is CASSGDRGLSGANVLTF. CDR3 nucleotides: TGTGCCAGCAGTGGGGATCGGGGCCTCTCTGGGGCCAACGTCCTGACTTTC.

This clonotype was seen repeatedly, ten times or more. J is TRBJ1-5 and V is TRBV7-6; no clear D gene. Germline V gene data show CDR1 as SGHVS and CDR2 as FNYEAQ. V gave up 5 bases and J gave up 5 bases, with 10 bases separating them. The CDR3 has 13 residues. The CDR3 DNA reads TGTGCCAGCAGCCTGGACGAAGATCAGCCCCAGCATTTT. Translated, it gives CASSLDEDQPQHF.

V and J are TRBV5-1 and TRBJ2-6, with unresolved D. The CDR3 loop spans 14 amino acids. V was trimmed by 5 bases and J by 2 bases, leaving 8 bases between them. Per germline, CDR1 SGHRS and CDR2 YFSETQ. CDR3 nucleotide sequence: TGCGCCAGCAGATTTGGAACTGGGGCCAACGTCCTGACTTTC. It specifies CASRFGTGANVLTF.

In its sample, this clonotype was seen many times. V is TRBV11-2 and J is TRBJ2-5, with D perhaps matching TRBD1 (6 bases). Deletions cut 0 bases from V and 1 base from J, with 6 bases between. CDR3 size: 14 residues. Germline CDR1 SGHAT, CDR2 FQNNGV. The CDR3 bases are TGTGCCAGCAGCTTAGAACAGGGCCAAGAGACCCAGTACTTC. Translation: CASSLEQGQETQYF.

This clonotype came up a few times. The chain employs TRBV7-8 and TRBJ2-1; D could derive from TRBD1 or TRBD2 (5 bases each). The germline gives CDR1 SGHVS, CDR2 FQNEAQ. The V gene lost 1 base and the J gene lost 7 bases, with 14 bases spanning the gap. The CDR3 contains 15 residues. CDR3 protein: CASSLGGTYPNEQFF. In DNA form, the CDR3 reads TGTGCCAGCAGCTTAGGAGGGACCTACCCAAATGAGCAGTTCTTC.

This clonotype was seen a few times. The chain links TRBV12-3 or TRBV12-4 to TRBJ1-1; 8 nucleotides agree with TRBD1. The V segment lost 6 bases and the J segment 11 bases; nucleotides outside the gene matches: 8. The CDR3 has 12 amino acids. CDR3 DNA sequence: TGTGCCAGCAGCCGGACAGGGTCAGAGGCTTTCTTT. The encoded protein is CASSRTGSEAFF.

The chain recombines TRBV7-2 with TRBJ2-1; D is ambiguous. This CDR3 contains 12 residues. Germline lookup yields CDR1 SGHTA and CDR2 FQGNSA. V lost 1 base and J 8 bases, leaving 6 bases between the germline ends. CDR3 in DNA: TGTGCCAGCAGCTTAGTGCACCATGAGCAGTTCTTC. It codes for CASSLVHHEQFF.

This clonotype was seen at least ten times. The genes are TRBV4-1 and TRBJ1-3; D is unclear. The CDR3 contains 12 residues. From germline, CDR1 is MGHRA and CDR2 YSYEKL. V lost 1 base and J lost 4, with 2 bases in between. CDR3 coding DNA: TGCGCCAGCAGCCAAGTAGGAAACACCATATATTTT. It yields the protein CASSQVGNTIYF.

This clonotype has a count of ten or more. The chain uses TRBV28 and TRBJ2-7; no reliable D call. The CDR3 runs 12 residues. The germline V gene has CDR1 MDHEN and CDR2 SYDVKM. V was trimmed by 3 bases and J by 9 bases, leaving 12 bases between them. The CDR3 reads CASSLSLPAQYF. The DNA for the CDR3 is TGTGCCAGCAGTTTGAGCCTCCCCGCGCAGTACTTC.

This clonotype was detected a few times. The chain couples TRBV6-4 to TRBJ1-5; D is undetermined. Germline V lookup: CDR1 MRHNA, CDR2 SNTAGT. Trimming left V 6 bases short and J 3 bases short, with 12 bases between. This CDR3 comprises 14 residues. The CDR3 DNA reads TGTGCCAGCAGCCCAGGACTGGACAATCAGCCCCAGCATTTT. It is translated as CASSPGLDNQPQHF.

As regards this clonotype: One junction end disagrees with the germline gene, perhaps due to a read error. The gene calls are TRBV7-2 and TRBJ1-1; TRBD1 might be the D (5 bases). The CDR3 loop spans 14 amino acids. CDR1 is SGHTA and CDR2 is FQGNSA in the germline V gene. The CDR3, as DNA: TGTGCCAGCAGCTTAGAGGCAGGGTACACTGAAGCTATCTTT. The encoded protein is CASSLEAGYTEAIF. The variable domain in full, with the rest retrieved from reference TRBV7-2 and TRBJ1-1, is GAGVSQSPSNKVTEKGKDVELRCDPISGHTALYWYRQSLGQGLEFLIYFQGNSAPDKSGLPSDRFSAERTGGSVSTLTIQRTQQEDSAVYLCASSLEAGYTEAIFGQGTRLTVV.

The chain uses TRBV25-1 and TRBJ1-6, with TRBD1 as a possible D gene (5 bases). V was clipped by 0 bases and J by 9 bases, with 9 bases between them. Germline CDR1 MGHDK, CDR2 SYGVNS. The CDR3 spans 14 residues. In DNA form, the CDR3 reads TGTGCCAGCAGTGAATATGACAGACTTTCACCCCTCCACTTT. It yields the protein CASSEYDRLSPLHF.

In its sample, this clonotype was seen many times. The chain employs TRBV6-6 and TRBJ2-1; tentative D call: TRBD2 (6 bases). There are 13 residues in the CDR3. Germline lookup yields CDR1 MNHNY and CDR2 SVGAGI (reference sequence). V lost 6 bases to trimming and J lost 6 bases, with 12 bases between them. The DNA of the CDR3 is TGTGCCAGCAGACGGGACTCCGTCAATGAGCAGTTCTTC. Translation: CASRRDSVNEQFF.

Ten or more counts support this clonotype. The gene calls are TRBV6-2 or TRBV6-3 and TRBJ2-4; a possible D gene is TRBD1 (6 bases). From germline, CDR1 is MNHEY and CDR2 SVGEGT. This CDR3 comprises 15 residues. V was trimmed by 2 bases and J by 0 bases, leaving 8 bases between them. In DNA form, the CDR3 reads TGTGCCAGCAGTTACCAGGGGTTAGCCAAAAACATTCAGTACTTC. Protein sequence: CASSYQGLAKNIQYF.

As to this clonotype: A much bigger clone sits one base away, suggesting this may be a read error. The rearrangement joins TRBV7-6 to TRBJ2-2; unclear D gene. Germline loops: CDR1 SGHVS, CDR2 FNYEAQ. Trimming shortened V by 5 bases and J by 13 bases, and 20 bases separated the two germline ends. CDR3 length equals 14 residues. The CDR3 DNA sequence: TGTGCCAGCAGCGCAGGACCCTCCTCGACGGGGCTGTTTTTT. Translating it yields CASSAGPSSTGLFF.

At least ten counts were recorded for this clonotype. The rearrangement uses TRBV6-5 and TRBJ2-7; either TRBD1 or TRBD2 may supply D (5 bases each). Germline CDR1 and CDR2: MNHEY and SVGAGI. Trimming removed 4 bases from V and 2 bases from J, with 12 bases in between. The CDR3 length is 14 residues. The chain's CDR3 is CASSSTGRTYEQYF. The CDR3 DNA is TGTGCCAGCAGTTCAACGGGACGGACCTACGAGCAGTACTTC.

The chain carries TRBV6-5 and TRBJ2-6; D is undetermined. The germline gives CDR1 MNHEY, CDR2 SVGAGI. V lost 5 bases and J 2 bases, leaving 16 bases between the germline ends. The CDR3 contains 17 residues. The CDR3 DNA reads as TGTGCCAGCAGTCGACGGACGGGTAACGCTGGGGCCAACGTCCTGACTTTC. Translating it yields CASSRRTGNAGANVLTF.

This clonotype has ten or more counts. V gene TRBV6-2 or TRBV6-3 combines with J gene TRBJ1-5; TRBD1 matches at 9 bases. The germline gives CDR1 MNHEY, CDR2 SVGEGT. The CDR3 is made up of 17 amino acids. V lost 6 bases, J lost 3 bases, and 12 bases stayed unmatched. CDR3 sequence reads: CASSSHAGQGFNQPQHF. As DNA, the CDR3 is TGTGCCAGCAGCTCCCACGCGGGACAGGGTTTCAATCAGCCCCAGCATTTT.

This clonotype occurred many times. Written as DNA, the CDR3 is TGTGCCAGCAGTAAGGGCGGCAACTATGGCTACACCTTC. Translated, it gives CASSKGGNYGYTF. V usage is TRBV6-5 and J usage is TRBJ1-2; no clear D. CDR1 is MNHEY, CDR2 SVGAGI, per germline. Trimming removed 5 bases at V and 2 bases at J, with 9 bases between. This CDR3 spans 13 amino acids.

This clonotype showed up just a few times. The chain carries TRBV5-4 and TRBJ2-1; TRBD2 matches at 7 bases. Germline V gives CDR1 SGHNT, CDR2 YYREEE (reference sequence). Unmatched junction bases numbered 5, after V lost 1 base and J lost 7 bases. The CDR3 totals 14 residues. The DNA of the CDR3 is TGTGCCAGCAGCTTGCGGCGGGAGCTGAATGAGCAGTTCTTC. Protein sequence: CASSLRRELNEQFF.

This chain uses TRBV29-1 with TRBJ1-2; TRBD1 is a possible D gene (6 bases). The CDR3 sequence is 14 residues long. Germline V gene sequence: CDR1 SQVTM, CDR2 ANQGSEA. The V end lost 5 bases, the J end lost 7 bases, and 20 bases lay between the germline ends. CDR3 bases: TGCAGCGTTAGTGTATCGGGGGGCGCCGGTGGCTACACCTTC. It codes for CSVSVSGGAGGYTF.

This clonotype appeared many times. This chain links TRBV6-2 or TRBV6-3 with TRBJ2-7; TRBD1 aligns across 7 bases. Germline CDR1 MNHEY, CDR2 SVGEGT. There are 13 residues in the CDR3. V shed 6 bases, J shed 6 bases, and the junction held 8 bases outside the gene matches. The chain's CDR3 is CASSPGQAFEQYF. CDR3 nucleotide sequence: TGTGCCAGCAGCCCAGGACAGGCCTTCGAGCAGTACTTC.

This clonotype was recorded at least ten times. This chain connects TRBV11-2 to TRBJ2-5, with D unresolved. This CDR3 region has 15 residues. V shed 5 bases and J shed 3 bases, with 16 bases lying between them. CDR1 and CDR2 (germline): SGHAT, FQNNGV. Written as DNA, the CDR3 is TGTGCCAGCAGCACCAGCATGGGGATAGAAGAGACCCAGTACTTC. Amino acids: CASSTSMGIEETQYF.